This is a list of T cell receptor beta chains from one sample in a study of blood T cell repertoires in COVID-19. The method was immunoSEQ multiplex PCR; TCRdb's version includes in-frame clones alone and lacks a portion of them. The sample lists some 300,000 clones, more than 85% seen once, with almost 4% in the top ten. Sequencing was carried out using PBMCs or T cells enriched from blood (not recorded which). These receptors originate from a woman aged 30 to 39 who had been exposed to COVID-19. The CDR3 runs from the conserved cysteine through the conserved F or W. The D gene is left open where the match is weak. The size field is filled for only some rows; it gives once, few, many or a size class.

CDR3 length | J gene | clone size | V gene | D gene | CDR3 protein | CDR3 DNA
12 | TRBJ2-7 | NA | TRBV5-1 | NA | CASSLDYSEQYF | TGCGCCAGCAGCTTGGACTATTCCGAGCAGTACTTC
16 | TRBJ2-5 | NA | TRBV5-1 | TRBD1 | CASSLGGTGSQETQYF | TGCGCCAGCAGCTTGGGCGGGACAGGGTCCCAAGAGACCCAGTACTTC
14 | TRBJ1-5 | NA | TRBV5-1 | TRBD1 | CASSLEGAGQPQHF | TGCGCCAGCAGCTTGGAGGGGGCTGGGCAGCCCCAGCATTTT
15 | TRBJ2-2 | NA | TRBV3-1/TRBV3-2 | TRBD1 | CASSLGGAYTGELFF | TGTGCCAGCAGCCTAGGGGGCGCGTACACCGGGGAGCTGTTTTTT
18 | TRBJ1-3 | NA | TRBV7-2 | TRBD1 | CASSLLFSGTVSGNTIYF | TGTGCCAGCAGCTTACTCTTCTCAGGGACAGTCTCTGGAAACACCATATATTTT
17 | TRBJ1-3 | NA | TRBV9 | TRBD1 | CASSVEGQGAQANTIYF | TGTGCCAGCAGCGTAGAGGGACAGGGGGCTCAGGCAAACACCATATATTTT
16 | TRBJ2-2 | NA | TRBV11-3 | NA | CASSLDWGPGTGELFF | TGTGCCAGCAGCTTAGATTGGGGCCCAGGGACCGGGGAGCTGTTTTTT
16 | TRBJ2-3 | NA | TRBV3-1/TRBV3-2 | NA | CASSPGVGGAGDTQYF | TGTGCCAGCAGCCCCGGCGTAGGGGGGGCGGGAGATACGCAGTATTTT
15 | TRBJ2-5 | NA | TRBV18 | TRBD2 | CASSFGLAGQETQYF | TGTGCCAGCTCCTTTGGACTAGCGGGGCAAGAGACCCAGTACTTC
14 | TRBJ1-2 | NA | TRBV28 | NA | CASSLLAGDAGYTF | TGTGCCAGCAGTTTACTGGCAGGGGATGCTGGCTACACCTTC
17 | TRBJ2-1 | few | TRBV4-1 | TRBD2 | CASSQASGTTFYNEQFF | TGCGCCAGCAGCCAAGCCTCCGGGACTACCTTCTACAATGAGCAGTTCTTC
15 | TRBJ2-7 | NA | TRBV13 | TRBD1 | CASSPGQGHFYEQYF | TGTGCCAGCTCTCCTGGACAGGGCCATTTTTACGAGCAGTACTTC
13 | TRBJ1-2 | NA | TRBV6-5 | NA | CASRDRQAGGYTF | TGTGCCAGCAGAGACCGACAGGCTGGTGGCTACACCTTC
15 | TRBJ1-5 | NA | TRBV2 | TRBD1 | CASRAGQSSIIPQHF | TGTGCCAGCAGGGCGGGACAGAGTAGTATAATCCCCCAGCATTTT
16 | TRBJ2-2 | NA | TRBV18 | NA | CASSPSTGSSTGELFF | TGTGCCAGCTCACCATCAACAGGGTCGAGCACCGGGGAGCTGTTTTTT
11 | TRBJ1-4 | NA | TRBV7-9 | NA | CASSSQEKLFF | TGTGCCAGCAGCTCCCAGGAAAAACTGTTTTTT
14 | TRBJ2-7 | once | TRBV27 | TRBD1 | CASSLKAGGGEQYF | TGTGCCAGCAGTTTAAAGGCAGGGGGCGGCGAGCAGTACTTC
14 | TRBJ1-1 | once | TRBV25-1 | NA | CASRDWIGDTEAFF | TGTGCCAGCAGAGATTGGATAGGAGACACTGAAGCTTTCTTT
13 | TRBJ1-6 | NA | TRBV11-2 | NA | CASSLEQGTPLHF | TGTGCCAGCAGCCTCGAACAGGGTACACCCCTCCACTTT
16 | TRBJ1-5 | NA | TRBV7-2 | TRBD1 | CASSYGTGGWNQPQHF | TGTGCCAGCAGCTATGGGACAGGGGGCTGGAATCAGCCCCAGCATTTT
16 | TRBJ2-3 | once | TRBV4-1 | NA | CASSQGRLGGTDTQYF | TGCGCCAGCAGCCAAGGGCGGTTGGGTGGCACAGATACGCAGTATTTT
16 | TRBJ1-4 | NA | TRBV19 | NA | CASSIWAALENEKLFF | TGTGCCAGTAGTATCTGGGCAGCCCTGGAAAATGAAAAACTGTTTTTT
11 | TRBJ1-1 | few | TRBV30 | NA | CAWSMNTEAFF | TGTGCCTGGAGCATGAACACTGAAGCTTTCTTT
11 | TRBJ2-1 | few | TRBV20-1 | NA | CSASPGVEQFF | TGCAGTGCTAGCCCCGGGGTCGAGCAGTTCTTC
15 | TRBJ2-5 | few | TRBV4-1 | TRBD2 | CASSPFHGGEETQYF | TGCGCCAGCAGCCCCTTCCACGGGGGGGAAGAGACCCAGTACTTC
17 | TRBJ1-6 | NA | TRBV3-1/TRBV3-2 | NA | CASSQESGVNNNSPLHF | TGTGCCAGCAGCCAAGAATCGGGGGTGAATAATAATTCACCCCTCCACTTT
17 | TRBJ1-1 | NA | TRBV29-1 | TRBD1 | CSVRGRGGFLSYTEAFF | TGCAGCGTTAGGGGCAGAGGGGGCTTTCTCTCTTACACTGAAGCTTTCTTT
13 | TRBJ1-2 | once | TRBV4-1 | NA | CASKKTGTYGYTF | TGCGCCAGCAAGAAAACAGGAACCTATGGCTACACCTTC
13 | TRBJ1-5 | NA | TRBV5-4 | NA | CASSLPGNQPQHF | TGTGCCAGCAGCTTACCGGGGAATCAGCCCCAGCATTTT
15 | TRBJ1-6 | NA | TRBV6-5 | TRBD1 | CASSPRTGPNSPLHF | TGTGCCAGCAGTCCCAGGACAGGCCCAAATTCACCCCTCCACTTT
15 | TRBJ2-7 | NA | TRBV10-2 | TRBD1 | CASIRDRGALYEQYF | TGCGCCAGCATAAGGGACAGGGGGGCCCTATACGAGCAGTACTTC
14 | TRBJ2-5 | NA | TRBV21-1 | NA | CASSIPGAQETQYF | TGTGCCAGCAGCATTCCGGGAGCCCAAGAGACCCAGTACTTC
15 | TRBJ1-2 | NA | TRBV7-9 | NA | CASTSPGGGRYGYTF | TGTGCCAGCACCTCCCCGGGGGGAGGGCGCTATGGCTACACCTTC
15 | TRBJ1-6 | NA | TRBV4-1 | NA | CASSQVGRGRSPLHF | TGCGCCAGCAGCCAAGTCGGCAGGGGTCGGTCACCCCTCCACTTT
13 | TRBJ2-5 | NA | TRBV18 | TRBD1 | CASSPTGTETQYF | TGTGCCAGCTCACCGACAGGGACAGAGACCCAGTACTTC
12 | TRBJ1-2 | NA | TRBV29-1 | NA | CSVESYSYGYTF | TGCAGCGTCGAGAGTTACAGCTATGGCTACACCTTC
16 | TRBJ1-2 | NA | TRBV5-1 | TRBD1 | CASSPGQVKHPGGYTF | TGCGCCAGCAGCCCGGGACAGGTCAAGCATCCAGGCGGCTACACCTTC
15 | TRBJ2-1 | NA | TRBV7-2 | TRBD2 | CASSPGLAENNEQFF | TGTGCCAGCAGCCCGGGACTAGCGGAAAACAATGAGCAGTTCTTC
12 | TRBJ2-7 | few | TRBV2 | NA | CASSIRGYEQYF | TGTGCCAGCAGCATAAGGGGCTACGAGCAGTACTTC
15 | TRBJ1-6 | NA | TRBV19 | NA | CASSLNGVSNSPLHF | TGTGCCAGTAGTCTTAACGGGGTCTCTAATTCACCCCTCCACTTT
13 | TRBJ1-1 | NA | TRBV12-3/TRBV12-4 | NA | CASSLGGRTEAFF | TGTGCCAGCAGCCTCGGGGGGCGGACTGAAGCTTTCTTT
14 | TRBJ1-2 | NA | TRBV25-1 | NA | CASSVGWGLYGYTF | TGTGCCAGCAGTGTGGGGTGGGGGCTTTATGGCTACACCTTC
13 | TRBJ1-3 | NA | TRBV18 | TRBD1 | CASAQGSGNTIYF | TGTGCCAGCGCACAGGGGTCTGGAAACACCATATATTTT
13 | TRBJ1-1 | NA | TRBV6-5 | NA | CASSQEGWTEAFF | TGTGCCAGCAGCCAGGAGGGTTGGACTGAAGCTTTCTTT
13 | TRBJ2-1 | NA | TRBV5-1 | NA | CASSLASYNEQFF | TGCGCCAGCAGCCTGGCTAGCTACAATGAGCAGTTCTTC
17 | TRBJ1-3 | few | TRBV3-1/TRBV3-2 | NA | CASSYNSPIFEGNTIYF | TGTGCCAGCAGCTATAATTCTCCGATATTCGAGGGAAACACCATATATTTT
14 | TRBJ2-7 | NA | TRBV21-1 | NA | CASSRRDSTYEQYF | TGTGCCAGCAGCCGGAGAGACAGCACCTACGAGCAGTACTTC
12 | TRBJ1-1 | NA | TRBV5-5 | NA | CATGDGTTEAFF | TGTGCCACAGGGGATGGAACCACTGAAGCTTTCTTT
16 | TRBJ2-7 | NA | TRBV4-2 | NA | CASSQEFRQSSYEQYF | TGTGCCAGCAGCCAGGAATTCAGACAGAGCTCCTACGAGCAGTACTTC
15 | TRBJ1-2 | NA | TRBV19 | NA | CASSILRGIDYGYTF | TGTGCCAGTAGTATACTCCGGGGGATTGACTATGGCTACACCTTC
17 | TRBJ1-1 | NA | TRBV21-1 | NA | CASSSGGGVSSNTEAFF | TGTGCCAGCAGCAGTGGGGGAGGGGTGAGCTCGAACACTGAAGCTTTCTTT
14 | TRBJ2-3 | NA | TRBV10-1 | NA | CASRSVVLTNTQYF | TGCGCCAGCCGTTCTGTAGTACTCACGAATACGCAGTATTTT
17 | TRBJ2-3 | NA | TRBV11-2 | TRBD2 | CASSFRPPLAGEDTQYF | TGTGCCAGCAGCTTTCGTCCCCCACTAGCGGGGGAAGATACGCAGTATTTT
15 | TRBJ2-7 | NA | TRBV7-2 | NA | CASSLALESLYEQYF | TGTGCCAGCAGCCTAGCCCTCGAGAGTCTGTACGAGCAGTACTTC
15 | TRBJ1-6 | NA | TRBV5-6 | TRBD1 | CASSPIGTGISPLHF | TGTGCCAGCAGCCCCATCGGGACAGGGATTTCACCCCTCCACTTT
17 | TRBJ2-3 | NA | TRBV7-2 | NA | CASSLAGRGMSTDTQYF | TGTGCCAGCAGCTTAGCCGGCAGGGGCATGAGCACAGATACGCAGTATTTT